The sequence of this TCR beta chain was determined in a study of CXCR3-negative and CXCR3-positive naive CD8 T cells. Regarding the study as a whole: Comparison of naive subsets found surface CD5 to be comparable, and TCR strength was inferred on the basis of TRB CDR3 properties.

In germline, CDR1 is MNHEY, CDR2 SVGEGT. The CDR3 spans 16 residues. All TRB cDNA libraries came from 5' RACE performed with UMI labels. Reanalyzing the 5' RACE reads, TCRdb keeps one entry per CDR3 protein, without DNA. The sample spans about 81,000 distinct CDR3 sequences; the ten largest clones claim 1.6%. Points on this clonotype: Its target is unknown.

Naive CD8+ T lymphocytes were specified as CD45RO-CCR7+CD27+CD95-. The chain joins TRBV6-2 or TRBV6-3 to TRBJ2-1. Sequencing used naive CXCR3- CD8+ T cells from blood. The subset denotes: CD45RO-CCR7+CD27+CD95- naive CD8+ T cells lacking CXCR3 (TNR3-). The TCR originated in a human donor in good health. Some clones in this sample may be carry-over from other donors' samples. The CDR3: CATQTEFSELGNEQFF.